One sample yielded the 13 T cell receptor beta chains listed below, sequenced in a study of T-cell reconstitution after alpha-beta-depleted transplantation in children (dated by TCRdb to about 2016). The sample's treatment or condition, from its label and the paper: allogeneic hematopoietic cell transplantation with graft depleted of TCRalphabeta T cells and CD19 B cells. The protocol used for the library was PCR. The reads were generated on an Illumina HiSeq 2500. Molecular barcoding was employed in the preparation of TCR libraries, with unique molecular identifiers being used to normalize TCRbeta repertoire quantification. TCRdb reprocessing: public reads trimmed at Q25 with fastp, clones called with MiXCR, in-frame beta chains kept. Rows merge per CDR3 protein into single entries with the most common DNA and genes. Here the sample has approximately 170,000 distinct CDR3 sequences; 11% occur a single time. Of the sample, less than 15% is held by the ten largest clones.

The input for sequencing was PBMCs, taken before TCRalphabeta/CD19-depleted stem cell transplant. Receptors originate from a boy aged 2 to 10 with acute myeloid leukemia, due to receive a stem cell transplant.

This clonotype was detected ten times or more. The J gene is TRBJ1-2, the V gene TRBV20-1; D uncertain. CDR3 length equals 13 residues. Deletions cut 6 bases from V and 0 bases from J, with 11 bases between. Germline lookup yields CDR1 DFQATT and CDR2 SNEGSKA (reference sequence). The CDR3 sequence: CSAPDFSNYGYTF. CDR3 sequence (DNA): TGCAGTGCGCCGGACTTTTCTAACTATGGCTACACCTTC.

This clonotype has a count of ten or more. CDR3 amino acids: CASSFSPGLDYNEQFF. The CDR3 coding sequence is TGTGCCAGCAGCTTTTCCCCTGGGTTGGACTACAATGAGCAGTTCTTC. V and J are TRBV5-6 and TRBJ2-1, with no clear D. This CDR3 is 16 amino acids long. The germline gives CDR1 SGHDT, CDR2 YYEEEE. The V and J ends lost 2 bases and 3 bases respectively, with 15 bases between them.

This clonotype was counted many times. The rearrangement joins TRBV7-2 to TRBJ2-1; D remains unclear. The CDR3 contains 14 residues. Trimming removed 3 bases at V and 1 base at J, with 7 bases between. Germline V lookup: CDR1 SGHTA, CDR2 FQGNSA. The CDR3 is CASSFVLSYNEQFF. The CDR3 DNA reads TGTGCCAGCAGCTTTGTGCTATCCTACAATGAGCAGTTCTTC.

This clonotype was picked up many times. This rearrangement joins TRBV6-5 to TRBJ1-2; tentative D call: TRBD1 (6 bases). The ends were cut back, 0 bases at V and 0 bases at J, with 14 bases in the middle. This CDR3 is 17 amino acids long. The germline gives CDR1 MNHEY, CDR2 SVGAGI. CDR3 nucleotide sequence: TGTGCCAGCAGTTACTCGATCGGGGGACAAACTAACTATGGCTACACCTTC. As protein: CASSYSIGGQTNYGYTF.

This clonotype was seen at least ten times. This rearrangement joins TRBV10-2 to TRBJ1-2; D possibly corresponds to TRBD1 (5 bases). The V end was cut by 8 bases, the J end by 6 bases, with 31 bases between. The CDR3 length is 18 residues. Germline-derived CDR1 and CDR2 are WSHSY and SAAADI. CDR3 sequence (DNA): TGCGCCAGCCGAACGCTCTACGGGGAAGCAGGGAGGAATGATGGCTACACCTTC. Amino acids: CASRTLYGEAGRNDGYTF.

This clonotype showed up many times. The V and J genes are TRBV6-1 and TRBJ2-7, with 13 nucleotides matching TRBD2. Germline values: CDR1 MNHNS, CDR2 SASEGT. The V segment lost 5 bases and the J segment 6 bases; nucleotides outside the gene matches: 4. There are 14 residues in the CDR3. The DNA for the CDR3 is TGTGCCAGCAGTCCTAGACTAGCGGGAGGCGAGCAGTACGTC. Amino acids: CASSPRLAGGEQYV.

The sample holds many counts of this clonotype. This chain joins TRBV5-1 and TRBJ2-1; D uncertain. This CDR3 has 20 residues. Germline assignment: CDR1 SGHRS and CDR2 YFSETQ. V lost 4 bases and J lost 0, with 26 bases in between. This CDR3 reads CASSVWYQDNAPDSYNEQFF. In DNA form, the CDR3 reads TGCGCCAGCAGCGTATGGTACCAAGACAACGCTCCGGACTCCTACAATGAGCAGTTCTTC.

The sample holds many counts of this clonotype. This sequence joins TRBV20-1 and TRBJ1-4, with TRBD1 as a possible D gene (5 bases). The CDR3 consists of 15 residues. V was trimmed by 0 bases and J by 8 bases, leaving 16 bases between them. Germline CDR1 reads DFQATT; CDR2 reads SNEGSKA (reference sequence). CDR3 amino acids: CSARDQHRLGEKLFF. The CDR3 nucleotides read TGCAGTGCTAGAGATCAACACAGGCTTGGGGAAAAACTGTTTTTT.

There are many counts of this clonotype. The chain joins TRBV11-1 to TRBJ2-1; possibly TRBD2 for D (7 bases). V shed 0 bases and J shed 6 bases, with 21 bases lying between them. Germline CDR1 is SGHAT and CDR2 is FQDESV (reference sequence). CDR3 size: 18 residues. The CDR3 sequence is CASSLARSGLGGGNEQFF. The CDR3 DNA reads as TGTGCCAGCAGCTTAGCCCGTAGCGGGCTGGGGGGCGGCAATGAGCAGTTCTTC.

This clonotype was counted ten times or more. J is TRBJ2-3 and V is TRBV11-2; D might be TRBD2 (6 bases). The length of the CDR3 is 14 residues. Germline loops: CDR1 SGHAT, CDR2 FQNNGV. V was trimmed by 5 bases and J by 3 bases, leaving 12 bases between them. CDR3 protein: CASSRRAETDTQYF. The CDR3 coding sequence is TGTGCCAGCAGCCGGAGGGCCGAGACAGATACGCAGTATTTT. Complete variable domain (other parts from reference TRBV11-2 and TRBJ2-3): EAGVAQSPRYKIIEKRQSVAFWCNPISGHATLYWYQQILGQGPKLLIQFQNNGVVDDSQLPKDRFSAERLKGVDSTLKIQPAKLEDSAVYLCASSRRAETDTQYFGPGTRLTVL.

This clonotype has ten or more counts. For the CDR3, the DNA is TGCGCCAGCAGCTTGGGGATGGATCGTAGCACCGGGGAGCTGTTTTTT. This translates into CASSLGMDRSTGELFF. The gene calls are TRBV5-1 and TRBJ2-2; D gene uncertain. Trimming left V 0 bases short and J 4 bases short, with 13 bases between. CDR3 size: 16 residues. The V gene's germline CDR1 is SGHRS and CDR2 YFSETQ.

The sample holds many counts of this clonotype. The chain is built from TRBV7-2 and TRBJ1-1; TRBD1 matches 9 bases. Trimming cost V 0 bases and J 3 bases; bases outside gene matches: 5. The CDR3 spans 16 residues. Germline CDR1 and CDR2: SGHTA and FQGNSA. The DNA of the CDR3 is TGTGCCAGCAGCTTAGCATCGGACAGGGGCTACACTGAAGCTTTCTTT. This translates into CASSLASDRGYTEAFF.

This clonotype was counted many times. This chain links TRBV27 with TRBJ1-2, with unresolved D. The V gene lost 5 bases and the J gene lost 6 bases, with 13 bases spanning the gap. This CDR3 comprises 13 residues. Germline CDR1 MNHEY, CDR2 SMNVEV (reference sequence). CDR3: CASSLDGRDGYTF. CDR3 nucleotides: TGTGCCAGCAGTCTAGATGGACGTGATGGCTACACCTTC.